This paragraph covers one T cell receptor (beta chain) sequence. With 11 bases clipped from V and 13 bases from J, the junction kept 7 bases outside the gene matches. The CDR3 spans 12 residues. Germline lookup yields CDR1 ENHRY and CDR2 SYGVKD. This entry is derived from a study of CD8+CD57+ T cells in acquired aplastic anemia. Genomic DNA provided the template from which TCR beta VDJ and CDR3 profiles were obtained. Each CDR3 protein is one row after TCRdb ran MiXCR on the reads. The table lists fewer than 45,000 distinct CDR3 sequences, 75% to 85% of them singletons. This TCR came from a human donor in good health, serving as a control. The sequenced sample was sorted CD4+, CD8+, or CD8+CD57+ T cells (not recorded which) from PBMCs. V gene TRBV10-3 combines with J gene TRBJ1-6, with 11 nucleotides matching TRBD1. CDR3 residues: CAAGTGGRPLHF. CDR3 DNA: TGTGCCGCCGGGACAGGGGGAAGGCCCCTCCACTTT.